What follows describes a single T cell receptor (beta chain). This specimen belongs to a study of cytomegalovirus exposure and HLA in healthy donors. From germline, CDR1 is ENHRY and CDR2 SYGVKD. CDR3 length equals 14 residues. The V gene lost 0 bases and the J gene lost 5 bases, with 10 bases spanning the gap. With 60 Vbeta and 13 Jbeta primers, the PCR was carried out. The repertoire was sequenced with immunoSEQ multiplex PCR; TCRdb's copy has only in-frame clones and lacks some. The data hold roughly 150,000 clones, with 70% to 90% observed a single time. Sequences were obtained from PBMCs. The V and J genes are TRBV10-3 and TRBJ1-1; TRBD1 might be the D (6 bases). This TCR was sampled from a woman under 30 in good health and CMV-seronegative. CDR3 DNA: TGTGCCATCAGTGAGTCTGGGGGCCGAACTGAAGCTTTCTTT. Encoded protein: CAISESGGRTEAFF.